The next 17 T cell receptor beta chains were all read from a single sample in a study of blood T cell repertoires in COVID-19. Profiled with immunoSEQ multiplex PCR; TCRdb holds only in-frame clones, not every one. The table has roughly 150,000 clones, about 86% seen once. What was sequenced was peripheral blood. Receptors were obtained from a woman in her 70s with acute or convalescent COVID-19.

The chain carries TRBV19 and TRBJ1-2, with 12 nucleotides matching TRBD1. V gave up 3 bases and J gave up 5 bases; unmatched junction bases: 7. The V gene's germline CDR1 is LNHDA and CDR2 SQIVND (reference sequence). The CDR3 runs 16 residues. In DNA form, the CDR3 reads TGTGCCAGTAGTATCCCAGGGACAGGGGGCTTGTATGGCTACACCTTC. Translation: CASSIPGTGGLYGYTF. Full variable domain (missing parts from reference TRBV19 and TRBJ1-2): DGGITQSPKYLFRKEGQNVTLSCEQNLNHDAMYWYRQDPGQGLRLIYYSQIVNDFQKGDIAEGYSVSREKKESFPLTVTSAQKNPTAFYLCASSIPGTGGLYGYTFGSGTRLTVV.

CDR3 sequence: CATRQGAYNEQFF. As DNA, the CDR3 is TGTGCCACTAGACAGGGGGCCTACAATGAGCAGTTCTTC. The chain employs TRBV24-1 and TRBJ2-1, with 9 bases that match TRBD1. V trimming: 10 bases; J trimming: 2 bases; junction bases outside the gene matches: 2. The CDR3 runs to 13 residues. Germline lookup yields CDR1 KGHDR and CDR2 SFDVKD.

The gene calls are TRBV2 and TRBJ1-6, with TRBD1 as a possible D gene (6 bases). V lost 7 bases to trimming and J lost 7 bases, with 20 bases between them. CDR1 is SNHLY and CDR2 is FYNNEI in the germline V gene. The CDR3 totals 16 residues. In nucleotides, the CDR3 is TGTGCCAGCAACCGGGGGGGAAGGGGGAGGAATTCACCCCTCCACTTT. The encoded protein is CASNRGGRGRNSPLHF.

Here the CDR3 DNA reads TGTGCCAGCAGCCAGACAGGGGCGAACACTGAAGCTTTCTTT. This translates into CASSQTGANTEAFF. The J gene is TRBJ1-1, the V gene TRBV3-1 (or the pseudogene TRBV3-2); 8 bases fit TRBD1. The length of the CDR3 is 14 residues. Germline V gene sequence: CDR1 LGHDT, CDR2 YNNKEL (reference sequence). V trimming: 3 bases; J trimming: 1 base; junction bases outside the gene matches: 1.

V usage is TRBV28 and J usage is TRBJ2-2; 7 bases fit TRBD2. Germline-derived CDR1 and CDR2 are MDHEN and SYDVKM. V trimming: 10 bases; J trimming: 5 bases; junction bases outside the gene matches: 10. The CDR3 spans 14 residues. The CDR3 coding sequence is TGTGCCACCATGCGGGACTACGTAACCGGGGAGCTGTTTTTT. Translated, it gives CATMRDYVTGELFF.

The V call is TRBV2, the J call TRBJ1-2; D is ambiguous. The CDR3 runs to 13 residues. Germline CDR1 reads SNHLY; CDR2 reads FYNNEI. V lost 3 bases, J lost 3 bases, and 8 bases lay in between. Here the CDR3 DNA reads TGTGCCAGCAGTGAGGGGAGCGACTATGGCTACACCTTC. Protein: CASSEGSDYGYTF.

The chain carries TRBV4-3 and TRBJ2-7; possibly TRBD2 for D (5 bases). The CDR3 length is 13 residues. The germline V gene encodes CDR1 LGHNA and CDR2 YSLEER. Trimming stripped 3 bases from V and 2 bases from J, with 8 bases between. The CDR3 bases are TGCGCCAGCAGCCAGACACTAGCCTACGAGCAGTACTTC. It encodes CASSQTLAYEQYF.

The chain couples TRBV19 to TRBJ1-2; D might be TRBD1 (5 bases). V was trimmed by 7 bases and J by 4 bases, leaving 16 bases between them. This CDR3 region has 14 residues. Germline V gives CDR1 LNHDA, CDR2 SQIVND (reference sequence). CDR3 loop: CASTASDRGYGYTF. The CDR3 coding sequence is TGTGCCAGTACCGCAAGCGACAGAGGCTATGGCTACACCTTC.

The chain couples TRBV7-2 to TRBJ1-5; 7 bases are shared with TRBD1. Trimming removed 11 bases from V and 4 bases from J; junction bases left unmatched: 8. CDR1 is SGHTA, CDR2 FQGNSA, per germline. This CDR3 has 13 amino acids. The CDR3 is CASSRDRNQPQHF. CDR3 DNA sequence: TGTGCCTCGTCCCGGGACAGAAATCAGCCCCAGCATTTT.

The chain carries TRBV19 and TRBJ2-2, with 7 bases lining up with TRBD2. The CDR3 length is 13 residues. The trim removed 3 bases at V and 5 bases at J, leaving 0 bases unmatched. From germline, CDR1 is LNHDA and CDR2 SQIVND (reference sequence). The CDR3 region is CASSIGGTGELFF. The DNA for the CDR3 is TGTGCCAGTAGTATCGGGGGGACCGGGGAGCTGTTTTTT. The full variable domain, with the rest looked up from reference TRBV19 and TRBJ2-2, is DGGITQSPKYLFRKEGQNVTLSCEQNLNHDAMYWYRQDPGQGLRLIYYSQIVNDFQKGDIAEGYSVSREKKESFPLTVTSAQKNPTAFYLCASSIGGTGELFFGEGSRLTVL.

The rearrangement links TRBV6-6 to TRBJ1-1; D gene uncertain. V lost 2 bases, J lost 3 bases, and 7 bases lay in between. Germline V gives CDR1 MNHNY, CDR2 SVGAGI (reference sequence). This CDR3 contains 13 residues. The chain's CDR3 is CASSYGQYTEAFF. The CDR3 DNA sequence: TGTGCCAGCAGTTACGGGCAGTACACTGAAGCTTTCTTT.

The rearrangement links TRBV6-2 or TRBV6-3 to TRBJ1-1; D might be TRBD1 (6 bases). This CDR3 spans 15 amino acids. Looked up from germline, CDR1 is MNHEY and CDR2 is SVGEGT. V was trimmed by 0 bases and J by 1 base, leaving 9 bases between them. CDR3 amino acids: CASSYSRTANTEAFF. CDR3 in DNA: TGTGCCAGCAGTTACTCGAGGACAGCGAACACTGAAGCTTTCTTT.

The chain combines TRBV7-8 with TRBJ2-1; a weak D match, TRBD2 (6 bases). The CDR3 spans 16 residues. The V end lost 5 bases, the J end lost 1 base, and 15 bases lay between the germline ends. The germline V gene encodes CDR1 SGHVS and CDR2 FQNEAQ. Here the CDR3 DNA reads TGTGCCAGCAGCCTCCAACTAGCTTTATCCTACAATGAGCAGTTCTTC. The encoded protein is CASSLQLALSYNEQFF.

Written as DNA, the CDR3 is TGTGCCAGCAGTTTAAGACAGGGGGCCGTTGGGGTCTATGGCTACACCTTC. Translating gives CASSLRQGAVGVYGYTF. V is TRBV27 and J is TRBJ1-2, with 10 positions matching TRBD1. The CDR3 is made up of 17 amino acids. Germline values: CDR1 MNHEY, CDR2 SMNVEV (reference sequence). J was trimmed by 4 bases and V by 2 bases; bases with no gene match: 10.

The chain employs TRBV4-3 and TRBJ1-1, with 7 bases aligning to TRBD1. Trimming at V came to 0 bases and at J to 1 base, leaving 8 bases not matched to a gene. The CDR3 is made up of 17 amino acids. CDR1 LGHNA and CDR2 YSLEER come from the germline V gene. CDR3 amino acids: CASSQDRSDRSNTEAFF. CDR3 bases: TGCGCCAGCAGCCAAGATCGTTCGGACAGGTCGAACACTGAAGCTTTCTTT.

The V call is TRBV19, the J call TRBJ1-2, with D perhaps TRBD1 (6 bases). Trimming shortened V by 9 bases and J by 4 bases, and 21 bases separated the two germline ends. Germline assignment: CDR1 LNHDA and CDR2 SQIVND (reference sequence). The CDR3 totals 15 residues. DNA for the CDR3: TGTGCCAGCAGGGCCTCAGGGGCCTCGGGCTATGGCTACACCTTC. It translates to CASRASGASGYGYTF.

In nucleotides, the CDR3 is TGTGCCAGCGCACAGGGGGCTATGAGCTCCTACGAGCAGTACTTC. Its protein is CASAQGAMSSYEQYF. The chain is built from TRBV5-4 and TRBJ2-7, with 9 bases that match TRBD1. The germline CDR1 and CDR2 sequences are SGHNT and YYREEE (reference sequence). The CDR3 sequence is 15 residues long. After removal of 7 bases from V and 0 bases from J, the junction contained 8 bases not matched to a gene.